This T cell receptor (beta chain) was recovered during a study of shared clonotypes between healthy human individuals. V lost 4 bases, J lost 7 bases, and 5 bases stayed unmatched. The germline gives CDR1 MNHNS, CDR2 SASEGT. The CDR3 covers 15 residues. Note on this clone: As yet, its antigen is unknown.

Study-level points and caveats: Across subsets, estimated richness was generally greater for naive than for memory populations. The four-donor shared clonotypes exceeded non-shared clonotypes in generation probability, with non-shared ones scoring lower.

CD45RO-negative CD8 cells positively selected for CCR7 made up the naive population, which excluded terminally differentiated effector memory CD45RA+ cells. The method was immunoSEQ multiplex PCR; TCRdb's version includes in-frame clones alone and lacks a portion of them. The sample lists about 1,900,000 clones; approximately 94% were seen once. This chain joins TRBV6-1 and TRBJ1-6; TRBD1 agrees at 9 bases. Sequenced input: naive CD8+ T cells sorted from blood. The receptor comes from a young man in good health. CDR3 in amino acids: CASSALTGGNSPLHF. CDR3 DNA sequence: TGTGCCAGCAGTGCGCTGACAGGGGGGAATTCACCCCTCCACTTT.